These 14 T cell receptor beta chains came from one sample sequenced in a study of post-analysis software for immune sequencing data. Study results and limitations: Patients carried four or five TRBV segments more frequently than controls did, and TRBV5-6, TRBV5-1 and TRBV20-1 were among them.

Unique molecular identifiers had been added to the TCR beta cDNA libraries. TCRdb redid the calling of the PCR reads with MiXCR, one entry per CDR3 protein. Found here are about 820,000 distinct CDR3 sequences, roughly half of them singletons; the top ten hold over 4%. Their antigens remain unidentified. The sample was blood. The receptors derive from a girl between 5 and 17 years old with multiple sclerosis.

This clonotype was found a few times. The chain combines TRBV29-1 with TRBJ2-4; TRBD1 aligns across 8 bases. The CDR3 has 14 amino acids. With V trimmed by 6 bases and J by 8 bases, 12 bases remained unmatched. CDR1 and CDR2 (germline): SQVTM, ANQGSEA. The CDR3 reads CSVADTGGRDIQYF. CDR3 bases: TGCAGCGTCGCCGATACAGGGGGAAGAGACATTCAGTACTTC. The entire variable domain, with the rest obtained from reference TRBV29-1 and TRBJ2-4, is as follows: SAVISQKPSRDICQRGTSLTIQCQVDSQVTMMFWYRQQPGQSLTLIATANQGSEATYESGFVIDKFPISRPNLTFSTLTVSNMSPEDSSIYLCSVADTGGRDIQYFGAGTRLSVL.

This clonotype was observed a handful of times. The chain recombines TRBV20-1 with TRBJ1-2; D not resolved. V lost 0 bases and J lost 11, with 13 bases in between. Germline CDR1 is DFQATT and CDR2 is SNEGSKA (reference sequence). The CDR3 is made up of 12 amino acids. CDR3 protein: CSARDTPYGYTF. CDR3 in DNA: TGCAGTGCTAGAGATACCCCTTACGGGTACACCTTC.

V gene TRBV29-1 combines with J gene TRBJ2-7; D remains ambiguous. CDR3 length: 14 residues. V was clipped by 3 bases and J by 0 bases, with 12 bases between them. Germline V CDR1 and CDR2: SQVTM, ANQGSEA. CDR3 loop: CSVEVRRSSYEQYF. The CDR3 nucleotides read TGCAGCGTTGAGGTCAGGCGAAGCTCCTACGAGCAGTACTTC.

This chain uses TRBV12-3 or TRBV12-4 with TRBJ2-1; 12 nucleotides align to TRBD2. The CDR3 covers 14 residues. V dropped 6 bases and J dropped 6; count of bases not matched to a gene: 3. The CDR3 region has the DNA TGTGCCAGCAGGCCGGGACTAGCGGGCAATGAGCAGTTCTTC. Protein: CASRPGLAGNEQFF.

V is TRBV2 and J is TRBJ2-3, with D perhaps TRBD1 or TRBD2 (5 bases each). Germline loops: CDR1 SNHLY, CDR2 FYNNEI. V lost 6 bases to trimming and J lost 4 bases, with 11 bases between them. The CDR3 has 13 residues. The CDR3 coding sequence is TGTGCCAGCAGACGAGGGACCGCAGATACGCAGTATTTT. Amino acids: CASRRGTADTQYF.

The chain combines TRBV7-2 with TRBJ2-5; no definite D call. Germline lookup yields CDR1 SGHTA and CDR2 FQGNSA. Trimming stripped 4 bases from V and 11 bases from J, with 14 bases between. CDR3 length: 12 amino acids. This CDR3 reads CASSSDRLFQYF. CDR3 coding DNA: TGTGCCAGCAGCTCGGACCGGCTGTTTCAGTACTTC.

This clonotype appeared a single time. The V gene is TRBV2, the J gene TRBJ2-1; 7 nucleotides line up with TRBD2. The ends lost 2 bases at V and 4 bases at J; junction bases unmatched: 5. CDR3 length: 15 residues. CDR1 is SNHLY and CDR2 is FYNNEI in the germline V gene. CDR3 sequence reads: CASSETAGRYNEQFF. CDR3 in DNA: TGTGCCAGCAGTGAAACAGCGGGGAGATACAATGAGCAGTTCTTC.

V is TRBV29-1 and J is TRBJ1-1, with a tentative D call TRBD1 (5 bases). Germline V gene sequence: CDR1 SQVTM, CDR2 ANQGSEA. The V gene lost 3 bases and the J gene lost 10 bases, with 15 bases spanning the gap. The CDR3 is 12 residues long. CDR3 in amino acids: CSVDEGLGGAFF. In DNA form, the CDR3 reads TGCAGCGTTGACGAGGGGCTGGGAGGAGCTTTCTTT.

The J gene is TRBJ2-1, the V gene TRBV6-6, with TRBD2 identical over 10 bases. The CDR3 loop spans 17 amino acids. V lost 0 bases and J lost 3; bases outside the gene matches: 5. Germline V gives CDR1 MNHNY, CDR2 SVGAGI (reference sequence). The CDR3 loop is CASSYSPGLAVYNEQFF. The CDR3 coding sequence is TGTGCCAGCAGTTACTCGCCCGGACTAGCGGTCTACAATGAGCAGTTCTTC.

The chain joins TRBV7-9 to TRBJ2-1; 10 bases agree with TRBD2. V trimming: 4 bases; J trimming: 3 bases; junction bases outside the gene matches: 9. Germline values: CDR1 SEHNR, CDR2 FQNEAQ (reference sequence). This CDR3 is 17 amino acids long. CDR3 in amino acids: CASSSPTSGHHYNEQFF. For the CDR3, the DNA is TGTGCCAGCAGCTCCCCGACTAGCGGGCACCACTACAATGAGCAGTTCTTC.

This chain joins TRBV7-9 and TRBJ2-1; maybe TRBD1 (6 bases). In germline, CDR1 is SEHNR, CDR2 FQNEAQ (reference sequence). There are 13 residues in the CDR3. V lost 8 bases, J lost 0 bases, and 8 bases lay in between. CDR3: CASEGVSYNEQFF. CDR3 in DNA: TGTGCCAGCGAGGGGGTCTCCTACAATGAGCAGTTCTTC.

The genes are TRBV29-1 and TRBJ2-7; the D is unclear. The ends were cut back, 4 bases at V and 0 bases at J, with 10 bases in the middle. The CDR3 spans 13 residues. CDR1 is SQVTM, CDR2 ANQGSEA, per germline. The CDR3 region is CSVVGTVSYEQYF. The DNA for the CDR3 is TGCAGCGTTGTTGGTACAGTCTCCTACGAGCAGTACTTC.

CDR3 protein: CASSLRTGGAEAFF. DNA for the CDR3: TGTGCCAGCAGTTTAAGGACAGGGGGGGCTGAAGCTTTCTTT. The chain joins TRBV12-3 or TRBV12-4 to TRBJ1-1; 10 nucleotides line up with TRBD1. J lost 6 bases, V lost 2 bases, and 3 bases had no gene match. The CDR3 totals 14 residues.

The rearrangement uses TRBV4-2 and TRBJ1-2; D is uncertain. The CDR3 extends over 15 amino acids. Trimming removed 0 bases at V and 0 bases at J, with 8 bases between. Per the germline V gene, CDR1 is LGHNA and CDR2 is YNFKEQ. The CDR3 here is CASSQEQLTNYGYTF. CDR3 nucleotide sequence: TGTGCCAGCAGCCAAGAACAGCTAACTAACTATGGCTACACCTTC.